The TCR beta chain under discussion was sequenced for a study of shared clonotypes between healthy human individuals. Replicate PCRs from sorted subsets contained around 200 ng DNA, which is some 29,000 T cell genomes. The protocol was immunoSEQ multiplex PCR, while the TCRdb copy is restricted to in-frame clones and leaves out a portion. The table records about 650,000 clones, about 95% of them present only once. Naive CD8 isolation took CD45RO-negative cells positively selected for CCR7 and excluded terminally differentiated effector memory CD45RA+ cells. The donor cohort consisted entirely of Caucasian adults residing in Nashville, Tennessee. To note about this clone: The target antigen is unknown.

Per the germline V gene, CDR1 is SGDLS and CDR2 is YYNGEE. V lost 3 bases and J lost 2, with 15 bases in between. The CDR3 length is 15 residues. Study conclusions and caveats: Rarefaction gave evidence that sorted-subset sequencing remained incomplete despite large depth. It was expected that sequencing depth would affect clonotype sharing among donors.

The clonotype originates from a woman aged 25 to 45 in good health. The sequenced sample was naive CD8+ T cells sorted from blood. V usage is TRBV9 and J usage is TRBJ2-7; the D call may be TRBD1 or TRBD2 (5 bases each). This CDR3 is CASSGAPGTTYEQYF. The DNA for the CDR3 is TGTGCCAGCAGCGGAGCCCCAGGGACCACCTACGAGCAGTACTTC. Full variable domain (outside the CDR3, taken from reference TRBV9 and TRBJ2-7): DSGVTQTPKHLITATGQRVTLRCSPRSGDLSVYWYQQSLDQGLQFLIQYYNGEERAKGNILERFSAQQFPDLHSELNLSSLELGDSALYFCASSGAPGTTYEQYFGPGTRLTVT.